This T cell receptor (beta chain) is from a study of blood T cells in healthy people across ages. Broader study findings: There was no known CMV status for donors, so expanded clonotype changes were possibly confounded.

Next came a second PCR, run for roughly 6 to 11 cycles, which used a sample-barcoded 5' primer along with a J-beta primer mix. From the 5' RACE reads, TCRdb called clonotypes with MiXCR, one entry per CDR3 protein. The table records roughly 550,000 distinct CDR3 sequences, 24% of them present only once. Trimming left V 4 bases short and J 2 bases short, with 13 bases between. CDR3 length: 15 residues. Germline V gives CDR1 SGHRS, CDR2 YFSETQ. Of note for this clonotype: Antigen: not known.

This same sample was also taken into another study, of T cells of mothers and their children.

The chain employs TRBV5-1 and TRBJ1-5; no definite D call. This TCR was recovered from a boy between 10 and 17 years old in good health. The specimen sequenced was blood. The CDR3: CASSLDPLGNQPQHF. The CDR3 region has the DNA TGCGCCAGCAGCCTGGACCCGTTGGGCAATCAGCCCCAGCATTTT.